This note documents a single T cell receptor (beta chain) sequence. Antigen unknown. The data were obtained in a study of cytomegalovirus exposure and HLA in healthy donors. With 60 Vbeta and 13 Jbeta primers, the PCR was carried out. Repertoires were generated with immunoSEQ multiplex PCR, while TCRdb's copy carries only in-frame clones and drops some. The data hold around 110,000 clones, with around 75% observed a single time. The CDR3 has 14 amino acids. Per germline, CDR1 SGHNT and CDR2 YYREEE (reference sequence). Trimming stripped 3 bases from V and 5 bases from J, with 13 bases between. Study outcomes and limitations: Earlier analysis found most TCR beta V segments productive about 87% or about 30% of the time. Common viral pathogens seemed, in a later analysis, to connect with several of the most significant clusters. The HLA-A and HLA-B alleles of most subjects were reportedly predicted accurately from TCR beta sequences.

When sampled, the donors appeared nominally healthy, though they likely had unrecorded immune exposures. V gene TRBV5-4 combines with J gene TRBJ2-3; TRBD2 might be the D (6 bases). The source material was PBMCs. The TCR originated in a man aged 35 to 55 in good health and CMV-seronegative. This CDR3 reads CASSSVAGQDTQYF. CDR3 DNA sequence: TGTGCCAGCAGCTCCGTGGCGGGGCAAGATACGCAGTATTTT.